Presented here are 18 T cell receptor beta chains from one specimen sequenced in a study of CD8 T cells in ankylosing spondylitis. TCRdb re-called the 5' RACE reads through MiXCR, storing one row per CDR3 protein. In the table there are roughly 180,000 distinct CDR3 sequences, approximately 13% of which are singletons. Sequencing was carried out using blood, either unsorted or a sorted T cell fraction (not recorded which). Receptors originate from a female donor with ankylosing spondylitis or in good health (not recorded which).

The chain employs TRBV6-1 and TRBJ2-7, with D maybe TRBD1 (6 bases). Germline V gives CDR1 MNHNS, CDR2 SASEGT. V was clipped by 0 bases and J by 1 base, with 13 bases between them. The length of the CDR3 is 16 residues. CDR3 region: CASSEATTGKSYEQYF. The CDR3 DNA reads TGTGCCAGCAGTGAAGCTACCACAGGGAAGTCCTACGAGCAGTACTTC.

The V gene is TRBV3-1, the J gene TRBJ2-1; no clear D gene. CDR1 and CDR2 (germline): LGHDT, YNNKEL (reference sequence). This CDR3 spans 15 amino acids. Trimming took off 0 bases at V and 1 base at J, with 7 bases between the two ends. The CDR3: CASSQERPSYNEQFF. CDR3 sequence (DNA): TGTGCCAGCAGCCAAGAAAGGCCATCCTACAATGAGCAGTTCTTC.

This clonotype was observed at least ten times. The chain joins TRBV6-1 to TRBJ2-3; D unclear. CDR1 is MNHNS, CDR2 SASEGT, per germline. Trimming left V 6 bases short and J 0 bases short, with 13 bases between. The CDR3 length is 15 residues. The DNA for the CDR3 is TGTGCCAGCAGGATCCAGCTTCGGAGCACAGATACGCAGTATTTT. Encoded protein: CASRIQLRSTDTQYF.

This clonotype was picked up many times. The CDR3 loop reads CASSETGPWCQPQHF. The CDR3 DNA reads as TGTGCCAGCAGCGAAACAGGGCCGTGGTGTCAGCCCCAGCATTTT. V gene TRBV21-1 combines with J gene TRBJ1-5. TRBV21-1 is noted as a pseudogene. The CDR3 extends over 15 amino acids.

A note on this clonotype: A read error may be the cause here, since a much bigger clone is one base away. CDR3 in amino acids: CASSLDTGLALF. CDR3 DNA: TGTGCCAGCAGCTTAGACACAGGCCTGGCTCTCTTT. The chain links TRBV7-2 to TRBJ1-1, with a tentative D call TRBD1 (5 bases). The V gene's germline CDR1 is SGHTA and CDR2 FQGNSA. This CDR3 has 12 amino acids. Filled out from reference TRBV7-2 and TRBJ1-1, the complete variable domain reads GAGVSQSPSNKVTEKGKDVELRCDPISGHTALYWYRQSLGQGLEFLIYFQGNSAPDKSGLPSDRFSAERTGGSVSTLTIQRTQQEDSAVYLCASSLDTGLALFGQGTRLTVV.

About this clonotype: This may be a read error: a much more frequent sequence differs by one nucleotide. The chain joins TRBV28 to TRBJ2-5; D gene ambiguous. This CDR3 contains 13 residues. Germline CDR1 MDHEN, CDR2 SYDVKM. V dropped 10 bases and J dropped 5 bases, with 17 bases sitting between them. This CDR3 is CANGPPVAETQYF. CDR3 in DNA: TGTGCCAACGGCCCTCCGGTCGCGGAGACCCAGTACTTC.

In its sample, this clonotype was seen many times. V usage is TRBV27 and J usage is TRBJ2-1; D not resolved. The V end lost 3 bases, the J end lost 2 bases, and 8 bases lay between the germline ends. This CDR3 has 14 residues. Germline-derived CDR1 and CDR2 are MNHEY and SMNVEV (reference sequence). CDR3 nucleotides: TGTGCCAGCAGTTTCTATGGCACCTACAATGAGCAGTTCTTC. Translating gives CASSFYGTYNEQFF.

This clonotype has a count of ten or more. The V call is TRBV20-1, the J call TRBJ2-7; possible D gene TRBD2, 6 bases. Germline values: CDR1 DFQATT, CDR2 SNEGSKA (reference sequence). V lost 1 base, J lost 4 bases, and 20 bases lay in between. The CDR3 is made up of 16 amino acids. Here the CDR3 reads CSARGPSGLTIYEQYF. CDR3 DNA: TGCAGTGCTAGAGGTCCCTCGGGACTTACCATTTACGAGCAGTACTTC.

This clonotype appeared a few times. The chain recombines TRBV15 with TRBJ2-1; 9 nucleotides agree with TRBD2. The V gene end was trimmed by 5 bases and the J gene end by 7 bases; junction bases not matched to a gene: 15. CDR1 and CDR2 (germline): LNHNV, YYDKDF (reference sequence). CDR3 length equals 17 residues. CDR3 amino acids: CATSRVAAGGLDNEQFF. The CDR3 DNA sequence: TGTGCCACCAGCCGGGTAGCAGCGGGAGGTTTGGATAATGAGCAGTTCTTC.

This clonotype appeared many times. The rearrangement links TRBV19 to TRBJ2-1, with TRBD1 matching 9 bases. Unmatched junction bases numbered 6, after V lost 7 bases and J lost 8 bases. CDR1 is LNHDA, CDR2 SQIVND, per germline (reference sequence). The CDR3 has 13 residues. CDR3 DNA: TGTGCCAGTAACTCGGGACAGGGCCATGAGCAGTTCTTC. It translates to CASNSGQGHEQFF. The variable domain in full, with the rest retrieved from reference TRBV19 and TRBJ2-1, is DGGITQSPKYLFRKEGQNVTLSCEQNLNHDAMYWYRQDPGQGLRLIYYSQIVNDFQKGDIAEGYSVSREKKESFPLTVTSAQKNPTAFYLCASNSGQGHEQFFGPGTRLTVL.

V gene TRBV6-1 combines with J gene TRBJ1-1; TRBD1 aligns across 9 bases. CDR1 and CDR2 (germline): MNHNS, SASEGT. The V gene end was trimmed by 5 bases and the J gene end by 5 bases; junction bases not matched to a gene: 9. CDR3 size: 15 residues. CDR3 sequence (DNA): TGTGCCAGCAGTCCTACGACAGGGGGAAATACTGAAGCTTTCTTT. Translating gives CASSPTTGGNTEAFF.

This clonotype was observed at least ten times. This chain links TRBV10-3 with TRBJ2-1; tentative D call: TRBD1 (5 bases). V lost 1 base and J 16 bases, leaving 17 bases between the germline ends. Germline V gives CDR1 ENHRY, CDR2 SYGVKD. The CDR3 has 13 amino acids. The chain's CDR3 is CAISEYEQQGRFF. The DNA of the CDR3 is TGTGCCATCAGTGAGTATGAGCAGCAGGGCCGCTTCTTC.

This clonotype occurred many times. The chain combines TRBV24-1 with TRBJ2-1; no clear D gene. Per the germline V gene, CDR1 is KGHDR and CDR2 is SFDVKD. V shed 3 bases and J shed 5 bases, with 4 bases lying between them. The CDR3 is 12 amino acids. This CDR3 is CATSDPDNEQFF. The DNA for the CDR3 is TGTGCCACCAGTGATCCCGACAATGAGCAGTTCTTC.

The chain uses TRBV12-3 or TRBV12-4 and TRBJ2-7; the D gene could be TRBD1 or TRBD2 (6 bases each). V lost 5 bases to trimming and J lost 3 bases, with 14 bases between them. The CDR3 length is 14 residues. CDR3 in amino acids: CASSVGGMGYEQYF. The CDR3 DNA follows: TGTGCCAGCAGTGTAGGGGGGATGGGCTACGAGCAGTACTTC.

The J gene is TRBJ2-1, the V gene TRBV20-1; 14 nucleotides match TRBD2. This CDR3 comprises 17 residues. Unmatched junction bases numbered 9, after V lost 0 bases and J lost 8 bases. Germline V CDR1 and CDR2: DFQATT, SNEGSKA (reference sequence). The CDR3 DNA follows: TGCAGTGCTAGAGATTGGACTAGCGGGAGGAAAAGGGATGAGCAGTTCTTC. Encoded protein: CSARDWTSGRKRDEQFF.

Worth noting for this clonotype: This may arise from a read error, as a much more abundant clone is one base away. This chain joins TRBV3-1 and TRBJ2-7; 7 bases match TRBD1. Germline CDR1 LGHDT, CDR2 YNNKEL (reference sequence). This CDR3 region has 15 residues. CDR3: CANSQTWDSSYEQYF. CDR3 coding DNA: TGTGCCAACAGCCAGACGTGGGACAGCTCCTACGAGCAGTACTTC.

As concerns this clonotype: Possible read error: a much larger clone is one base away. The CDR3 nucleotides are TGTGCCATCAGGGAAGGGGAGGGGGCCGGGAAGCTGTTTTTT. Residues: CAIREGEGAGKLFF. The chain is built from TRBV10-3 and TRBJ2-2; TRBD1 or TRBD2 may be the D gene (7 bases each). Per the germline V gene, CDR1 is ENHRY and CDR2 is SYGVKD. This CDR3 region has 14 residues.

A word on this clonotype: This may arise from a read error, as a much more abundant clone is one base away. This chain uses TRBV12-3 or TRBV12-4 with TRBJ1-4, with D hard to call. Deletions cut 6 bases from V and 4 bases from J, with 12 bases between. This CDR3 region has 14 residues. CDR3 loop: CASSLGILNEKLFF. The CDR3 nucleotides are TGTGCCAGCAGCCTCGGGATCCTTAATGAAAAACTGTTTTTT.